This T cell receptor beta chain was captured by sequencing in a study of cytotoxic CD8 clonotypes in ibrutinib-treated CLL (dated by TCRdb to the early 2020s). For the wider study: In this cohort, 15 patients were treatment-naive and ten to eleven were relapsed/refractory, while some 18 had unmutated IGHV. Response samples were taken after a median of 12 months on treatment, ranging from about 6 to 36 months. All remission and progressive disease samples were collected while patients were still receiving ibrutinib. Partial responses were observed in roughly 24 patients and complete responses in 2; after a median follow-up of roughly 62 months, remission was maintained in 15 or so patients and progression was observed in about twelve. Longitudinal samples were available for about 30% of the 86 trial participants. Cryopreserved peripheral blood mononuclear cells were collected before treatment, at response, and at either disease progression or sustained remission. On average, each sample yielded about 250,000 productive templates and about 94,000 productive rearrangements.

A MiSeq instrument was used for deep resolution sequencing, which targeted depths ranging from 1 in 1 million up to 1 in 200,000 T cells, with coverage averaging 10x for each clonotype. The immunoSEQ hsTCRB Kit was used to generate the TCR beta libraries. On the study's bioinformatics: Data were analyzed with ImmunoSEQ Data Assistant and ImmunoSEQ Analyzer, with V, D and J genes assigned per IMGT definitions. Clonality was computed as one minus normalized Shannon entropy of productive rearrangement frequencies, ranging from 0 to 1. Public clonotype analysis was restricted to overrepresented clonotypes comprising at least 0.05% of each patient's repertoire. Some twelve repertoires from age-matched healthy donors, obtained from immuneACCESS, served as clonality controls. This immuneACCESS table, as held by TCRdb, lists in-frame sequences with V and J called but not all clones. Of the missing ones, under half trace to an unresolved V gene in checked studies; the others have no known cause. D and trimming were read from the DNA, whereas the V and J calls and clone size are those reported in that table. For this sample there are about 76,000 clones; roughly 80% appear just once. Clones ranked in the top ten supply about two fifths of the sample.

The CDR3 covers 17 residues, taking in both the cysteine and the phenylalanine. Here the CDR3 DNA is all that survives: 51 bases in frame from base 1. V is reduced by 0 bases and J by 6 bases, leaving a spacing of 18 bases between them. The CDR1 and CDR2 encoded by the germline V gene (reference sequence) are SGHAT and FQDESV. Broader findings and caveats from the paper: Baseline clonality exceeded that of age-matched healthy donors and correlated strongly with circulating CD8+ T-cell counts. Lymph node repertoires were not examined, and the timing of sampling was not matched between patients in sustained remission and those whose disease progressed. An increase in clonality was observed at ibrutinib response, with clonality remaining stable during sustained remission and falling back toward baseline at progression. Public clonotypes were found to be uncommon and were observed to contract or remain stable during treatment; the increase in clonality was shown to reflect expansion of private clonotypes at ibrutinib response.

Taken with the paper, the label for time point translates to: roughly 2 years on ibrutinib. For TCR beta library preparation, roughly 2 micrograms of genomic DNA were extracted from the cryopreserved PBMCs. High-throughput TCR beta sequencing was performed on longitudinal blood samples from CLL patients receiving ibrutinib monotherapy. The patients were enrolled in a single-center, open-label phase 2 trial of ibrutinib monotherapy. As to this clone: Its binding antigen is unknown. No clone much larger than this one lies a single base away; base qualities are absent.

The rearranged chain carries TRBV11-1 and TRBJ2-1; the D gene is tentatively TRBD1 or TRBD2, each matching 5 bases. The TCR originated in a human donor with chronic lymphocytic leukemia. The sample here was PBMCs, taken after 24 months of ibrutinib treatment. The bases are TGTGCCAGCAGCTTAGCCAGACCGGGACGGCAGTTCAATGAGCAGTTCTTC. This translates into CASSLARPGRQFNEQFF.